This T cell receptor beta chain appears in the sequencing data of a study of blood T cell repertoires in COVID-19. On the study more broadly: There were acute and convalescent COVID-19 samples, and they came from the United States, Italy and Spain.

Germline CDR1 and CDR2: SQVTM and ANQGSEA. Deletions cut 2 bases from V and 8 bases from J, with 17 bases between. The CDR3 length is 14 residues. Profiled with immunoSEQ multiplex PCR; TCRdb holds only in-frame clones, not every one. The repertoire has approximately 230,000 clones, about 91% of them found once; the top ten carry over 1.1%. The chain carries TRBV29-1 and TRBJ2-3, with a weak D call TRBD2 (7 bases). The receptor comes from a man older than 75 with acute or convalescent COVID-19. The sample comprised peripheral blood. CDR3 coding DNA: TGCAGCGTTGAAAAAGGGGGAGGGAGAGTTACGCAGTATTTT. Translating it yields CSVEKGGGRVTQYF.